The source of this T cell receptor (beta chain) is a study of human T cells and chemical hapten exposure. This clonotype has at least ten counts. No antigen is known for it. Findings of the study overall: Expanded TCRs formed significantly more large CDR3 similarity clusters than controls.

Time point defined: pre-sensitization, week 0. Regarding treatment: therapeutic diphenylcyclopropenone sensitization with weekly scalp DPC. Individual cDNA molecules in this library carried unique molecular identifiers. TCRdb reprocessed the RACE reads with MiXCR, giving one entry per CDR3 protein. The sample includes 350,000 to 400,000 distinct CDR3 sequences, approximately 5.1% of them seen just once. The starting material was whole blood, obtained in connection with sensitization to the hapten diphenylcyclopropenone (DPC). This TCR derives from a woman between 45 and 65 years old with alopecia areata. Some clones in this sample may be carry-over from other donors' samples.

CDR3 in amino acids: CASSVDSASNQPQHF. The CDR3 nucleotides are TGCGCCAGCAGCGTTGACAGCGCTAGCAATCAGCCCCAGCATTTT. The J gene is TRBJ1-5, the V gene TRBV5-1, with D perhaps TRBD1 (5 bases). Germline V gene lookup returns CDR1 SGHRS and CDR2 YFSETQ. The CDR3 consists of 15 residues. V was shortened by 4 bases and J by 0 bases, with 11 bases between the two germline ends.